The rows below give T cell receptor beta chains drawn from one sample of a study of T-cell reconstitution after alpha-beta-depleted transplantation in children. One entry per CDR3 protein, called by TCRdb with MiXCR from the PCR reads. The sample holds roughly 350,000 distinct CDR3 sequences; about a tenth are singletons and the top ten take approximately 2.3%. The source was PBMCs from the stem cell graft donor, collected from the stem cell graft. The receptor set was obtained from a human donor who donated a stem cell graft to a child with acute lymphoblastic leukemia. CDR3s include the opening cysteine and the closing phenylalanine or tryptophan. A D gene is named only where the DNA matches it firmly. For some rows the clone size is stated as once, few or many, or as a class when expanded; others skip it.

clone_size d_call j_call v_call cdr3_length cdr3_nt cdr3_aa
- TRBD2 TRBJ2-3 TRBV7-2 15 TGTGCCAGCAGCATTCCTAGCGGGAGAGCAGATACGCAGTATTTT CASSIPSGRADTQYF
many - TRBJ1-1 TRBV4-3 13 TGCGCCAGCAGCCAAGACGGGGACACTGAAGCTTTCTTT CASSQDGDTEAFF
many - TRBJ2-1 TRBV9 11 TGTGCCAGCAGCGTCTCCAATGAGCAGTTCTTC CASSVSNEQFF
many TRBD2 TRBJ2-2 TRBV4-1 14 TGCGCCAGCAGCCCCGGGGCGGGGGCCGGGGAGCTGTTTTTT CASSPGAGAGELFF
few - TRBJ2-7 TRBV6-1 14 TGTGCCAGTACCCTTGAGGGTGAGTTCGGCGAGCAGTACTTC CASTLEGEFGEQYF
few - TRBJ2-7 TRBV18 15 TGTGCCAGCTCACCTGTAGTTAGCGGTTTCTACGAGCAGTACTTC CASSPVVSGFYEQYF
few - TRBJ2-5 TRBV11-3 13 TGTGCCAGCAGCTTTTCCACCCAAGAGACCCAGTACTTC CASSFSTQETQYF
- - TRBJ2-7 TRBV7-2 14 TGTGCCAGCAGCTTAGTGTACATTGGCTACGAGCAGTACTTC CASSLVYIGYEQYF
- TRBD2 TRBJ2-1 TRBV27 15 TGTGCCAGCTCAGAGGGGACTAGCTCGTACAATGAGCAGTTCTTC CASSEGTSSYNEQFF
few TRBD2 TRBJ2-5 TRBV11-1 19 TGTGCCAGCAGCCTTACCACTAGCGGCCGAGGCGGGGGGCAAGGAACCCAGTACTTC CASSLTTSGRGGGQGTQYF
- TRBD1 TRBJ2-7 TRBV5-1 17 TGCGCCAGCAGCTTGGGGACGAGAGACAGGGGTCCCTACGAGCAGTACTTC CASSLGTRDRGPYEQYF
- TRBD1 TRBJ2-7 TRBV11-2 14 TGTGCCAGCAGCTCAACTAACAGGGGGCATGAGCAGTACTTC CASSSTNRGHEQYF
few - TRBJ1-1 TRBV7-3 13 TGTGCCAGCAGCATAGGGGGGACCACTGAAGCTTTCTTT CASSIGGTTEAFF
many - TRBJ2-1 TRBV19 14 TGTGCCAGTAGGGAGGGGACTGCCTACAATGAGCAGTTCTTC CASREGTAYNEQFF
- - TRBJ1-2 TRBV4-3 13 TGCGCCAGCAGCCAAGAACTCAGTTATGGCTACACCTTC CASSQELSYGYTF
many TRBD1 TRBJ2-1 TRBV2 16 TGTGCCAGCAGTAATAACAGGGGGGCGCCCTACAATGAGCAGTTCTTC CASSNNRGAPYNEQFF
few - TRBJ2-6 TRBV28 19 TGTGCCAGCAGTTTAGCAGAAGGGGCATTATACTCTGGGGCCAACGTCCTGACTTTC CASSLAEGALYSGANVLTF
many - TRBJ1-2 TRBV5-1 15 TGCGCCAGCAGCAGGGTTATAGACAGTATCCAAGGCTACACCTTC CASSRVIDSIQGYTF
few TRBD2 TRBJ2-3 TRBV5-1 17 TGCGCCAGCAGCTACGGTGGGGGGGGAGAGCCCACAGATACGCAGTATTTT CASSYGGGGEPTDTQYF
many - TRBJ2-1 TRBV5-6 16 TGTGCCAGCAGCTTGGTGCGAGACCGGGATTTAAATGAGCAGTTCTTC CASSLVRDRDLNEQFF